These T cell receptor beta chains were read from a single sample in a study of OX40 agonist ivuxolimab in advanced cancers. Method: immunoSEQ multiplex PCR; TCRdb's copy keeps in-frame clones and lacks some. The sample holds 55,000 to 70,000 clones, around four fifths seen once. The sample in question was CD4+ or CD8+ T cells sorted from blood, obtained in a trial of the OX40 agonist ivuxolimab. The receptors were gathered from an adult with an advanced solid tumor such as melanoma, head and neck, liver or kidney cancer. The CDR3 runs from the conserved cysteine through the conserved F or W. Fields, in order: D gene, V gene, CDR3 length, clone size, J gene, CDR3 protein, CDR3 DNA. A D gene is named only where the DNA matches it firmly. For some rows the clone size is stated as once, few or many, or as a class when expanded; others skip it.

D: TRBD1
V: TRBV18
length: 14
size: once
J: TRBJ1-4
CDR3: CASSPGQGNEKLFF
DNA: TGTGCCAGCTCACCGGGACAGGGTAATGAAAAACTGTTTTTT

D: -
V: TRBV7-3
length: 13
size: -
J: TRBJ1-4
CDR3: CASSVRRNEKLFF
DNA: TGTGCCAGCAGTGTCCGTCGAAATGAAAAACTGTTTTTT

D: TRBD2
V: TRBV30
length: 14
size: -
J: TRBJ2-3
CDR3: CASRTSGTTDTQYF
DNA: TGTGCCAGCCGGACTAGCGGGACAACAGATACGCAGTATTTT

D: -
V: TRBV11-1
length: 13
size: -
J: TRBJ2-5
CDR3: CASSRGSQETQYF
DNA: TGTGCCAGCAGTCGAGGATCCCAAGAGACCCAGTACTTC

D: -
V: TRBV7-9
length: 16
size: -
J: TRBJ2-4
CDR3: CASSWGPNGAKNIQYF
DNA: TGTGCCAGCAGCTGGGGCCCCAACGGGGCCAAAAACATTCAGTACTTC

D: -
V: TRBV11-2
length: 12
size: -
J: TRBJ2-1
CDR3: CASSQGTDEQFF
DNA: TGTGCCAGCAGCCAAGGTACGGATGAGCAGTTCTTC

D: -
V: TRBV5-4
length: 13
size: -
J: TRBJ1-5
CDR3: CASSLDSNQPQHF
DNA: TGTGCCAGCAGCTTGGATAGCAATCAGCCCCAGCATTTT

D: -
V: TRBV11-3
length: 13
size: -
J: TRBJ1-3
CDR3: CASSSLFGNTIYF
DNA: TGTGCCAGCAGCTCCCTGTTCGGAAACACCATATATTTT

D: -
V: TRBV4-1
length: 15
size: -
J: TRBJ1-6
CDR3: CASTGLGLYNSPLHF
DNA: TGCGCCAGCACCGGCCTGGGGCTCTATAATTCACCCCTCCACTTT

D: TRBD2
V: TRBV10-3
length: 11
size: -
J: TRBJ2-7
CDR3: CATRAGYEQYF
DNA: TGTGCCACTCGAGCGGGGTACGAGCAGTACTTC

D: TRBD2
V: TRBV19
length: 16
size: few
J: TRBJ2-1
CDR3: CASSTSAGGLYNEQFF
DNA: TGTGCCAGTAGCACCTCAGCGGGAGGCCTGTACAATGAGCAGTTCTTC

D: -
V: TRBV7-9
length: 14
size: -
J: TRBJ2-3
CDR3: CASSPGGGADTQYF
DNA: TGTGCCAGCAGCCCTGGCGGAGGGGCAGATACGCAGTATTTT

D: TRBD2
V: TRBV4-3
length: 21
size: -
J: TRBJ2-1
CDR3: CASSQTLGTSGMYSSYNEQFF
DNA: TGCGCCAGCAGCCAAACCTTGGGGACTAGCGGAATGTATAGCTCCTACAATGAGCAGTTCTTC

D: -
V: TRBV4-1
length: 17
size: -
J: TRBJ1-5
CDR3: CASSLGGQLNSNQPQHF
DNA: TGCGCCAGCAGCCTCGGGGGGCAGTTGAATAGCAATCAGCCCCAGCATTTT

D: -
V: TRBV11-2
length: 14
size: -
J: TRBJ2-1
CDR3: CASSPVLGGNEQFF
DNA: TGTGCCAGCAGCCCAGTCCTAGGGGGCAATGAGCAGTTCTTC

D: -
V: TRBV9
length: 16
size: once
J: TRBJ2-7
CDR3: CASIPKLPGSSYEQYF
DNA: TGTGCCAGCATCCCCAAATTACCGGGATCCTCCTACGAGCAGTACTTC

D: TRBD2
V: TRBV27
length: 13
size: few
J: TRBJ2-7
CDR3: CASRLAGAVEQYF
DNA: TGTGCCAGCAGACTAGCGGGAGCGGTCGAGCAGTACTTC

D: TRBD1
V: TRBV10-3
length: 14
size: -
J: TRBJ2-7
CDR3: CAISRGSVGYEQYF
DNA: TGTGCCATCAGCAGGGGGTCGGTGGGATACGAGCAGTACTTC

D: TRBD1
V: TRBV10-3
length: 14
size: -
J: TRBJ2-3
CDR3: CAIRDRGSTDTQYF
DNA: TGTGCCATCAGGGACAGGGGAAGCACAGATACGCAGTATTTT

D: -
V: TRBV29-1
length: 10
size: -
J: TRBJ2-2
CDR3: CSVEDGELFF
DNA: TGCAGCGTTGAGGACGGGGAGCTGTTTTTT

D: TRBD1
V: TRBV11-2
length: 14
size: -
J: TRBJ2-1
CDR3: CASRTRQGYSELFF
DNA: TGTGCCAGCAGAACAAGACAGGGGTACTCGGAGCTGTTCTTC

D: -
V: TRBV11-2
length: 14
size: -
J: TRBJ1-2
CDR3: CASSLSHENYGYTF
DNA: TGTGCCAGCAGCTTGTCACACGAAAACTATGGCTACACCTTC

D: -
V: TRBV2
length: 12
size: -
J: TRBJ2-7
CDR3: CASQALGGEQYF
DNA: TGTGCCAGCCAAGCTTTAGGTGGCGAGCAGTACTTC

D: TRBD1
V: TRBV19
length: 15
size: -
J: TRBJ2-7
CDR3: CASSKSGQVNYEQYF
DNA: TGTGCCAGTAGTAAATCGGGACAGGTAAACTACGAGCAGTACTTC

D: -
V: TRBV13
length: 15
size: once
J: TRBJ2-7
CDR3: CASSLGGFGNYEQYF
DNA: TGTGCCAGCAGCTTAGGAGGTTTTGGGAACTACGAGCAGTACTTC

D: -
V: TRBV7-9
length: 14
size: -
J: TRBJ2-5
CDR3: CASSLAGLGETQYF
DNA: TGTGCCAGCAGCTTAGCAGGACTTGGGGAGACCCAGTACTTC

D: TRBD1
V: TRBV28
length: 17
size: -
J: TRBJ2-7
CDR3: CASSSTGASLRSYEQYF
DNA: TGTGCCAGCAGTTCGACAGGGGCGTCCCTCCGCTCCTACGAGCAGTACTTC

D: -
V: TRBV18
length: 18
size: -
J: TRBJ2-3
CDR3: CASSPGSPLPADTDTQYF
DNA: TGTGCCAGCTCACCTGGGTCCCCGTTGCCCGCCGACACAGATACGCAGTATTTT

D: -
V: TRBV10-1
length: 13
size: -
J: TRBJ2-6
CDR3: CASSGTGANVLTF
DNA: TGCGCCAGCAGCGGGACAGGGGCCAACGTCCTGACTTTC

D: TRBD2
V: TRBV13
length: 14
size: -
J: TRBJ2-7
CDR3: CASSFGRTNYEQYF
DNA: TGTGCCAGCAGCTTCGGGAGGACTAACTACGAGCAGTACTTC

D: -
V: TRBV11-2
length: 16
size: -
J: TRBJ2-7
CDR3: CASSPTLGGPSYEQYF
DNA: TGTGCCAGCAGCCCAACCCTAGGCGGGCCCTCCTACGAGCAGTACTTC

D: -
V: TRBV7-2
length: 13
size: -
J: TRBJ2-2
CDR3: CASSLEGIRELFF
DNA: TGTGCCAGCAGCTTAGAGGGGATTCGGGAGCTGTTTTTT

D: TRBD1
V: TRBV19
length: 17
size: -
J: TRBJ1-5
CDR3: CASSIARDRGIGQPQHF
DNA: TGTGCCAGTAGTATAGCCCGAGACAGGGGCATAGGTCAGCCCCAGCATTTT

D: -
V: TRBV2
length: 13
size: -
J: TRBJ1-1
CDR3: CASIDILNTEAFF
DNA: TGTGCCAGCATTGATATTCTGAACACTGAAGCTTTCTTT

D: -
V: TRBV11-3
length: 15
size: -
J: TRBJ1-2
CDR3: CASSLSLGAVFGYTF
DNA: TGTGCCAGCAGCTTAAGCCTCGGTGCGGTTTTCGGCTACACCTTC

D: -
V: TRBV30
length: 13
size: few
J: TRBJ2-6
CDR3: CARDGAGANVLTF
DNA: TGTGCCCGGGACGGGGCCGGGGCCAACGTCCTGACTTTC

D: -
V: TRBV9
length: 14
size: -
J: TRBJ2-5
CDR3: CASSVGGDPRAQYF
DNA: TGTGCCAGCAGCGTAGGCGGGGACCCCCGCGCCCAGTACTTC

D: -
V: TRBV27
length: 14
size: -
J: TRBJ2-7
CDR3: CASSLGIRGYGQYF
DNA: TGTGCCAGCAGTTTAGGCATTCGGGGCTACGGGCAGTACTTC